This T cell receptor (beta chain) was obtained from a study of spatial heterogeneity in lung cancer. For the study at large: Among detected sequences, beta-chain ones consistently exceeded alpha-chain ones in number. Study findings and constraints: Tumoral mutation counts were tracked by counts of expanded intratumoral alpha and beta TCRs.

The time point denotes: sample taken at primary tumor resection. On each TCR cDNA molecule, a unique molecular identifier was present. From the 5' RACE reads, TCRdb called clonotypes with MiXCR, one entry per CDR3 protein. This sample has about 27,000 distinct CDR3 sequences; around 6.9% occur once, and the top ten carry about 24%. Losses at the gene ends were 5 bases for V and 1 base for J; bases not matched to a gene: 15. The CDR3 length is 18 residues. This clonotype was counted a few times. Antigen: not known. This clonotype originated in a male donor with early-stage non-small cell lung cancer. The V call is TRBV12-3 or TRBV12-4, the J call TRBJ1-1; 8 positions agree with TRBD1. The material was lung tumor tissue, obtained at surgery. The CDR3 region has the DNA TGTGCCAGCAGTCCCTCCATGGGGACAGGCTATTCGAACACTGAAGCTTTCTTT. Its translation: CASSPSMGTGYSNTEAFF.